The clone carrying this TCR beta chain was seen repeatedly, ten times or more. Preparation of the TCRbeta library used unique molecular identifiers. TCRdb re-called the PCR reads through MiXCR, storing one row per CDR3 protein. The sample lists about 360,000 distinct CDR3 sequences, 10% to 15% occurring once. The data are from a study of T-cell reconstitution after alpha-beta-depleted transplantation in children. Sequencing was performed on PBMCs, taken from the stem cell graft. This receptor was taken from a human donor who donated a stem cell graft to a child with Fanconi anemia.

The CDR3 spells CSAPHQAGRKRAFF. The CDR3 coding sequence is TGCAGTGCCCCACATCAGGCAGGGAGGAAACGCGCTTTCTTT. V gene TRBV20-1 combines with J gene TRBJ1-1; TRBD1 might be the D (5 bases). Trimming removed 6 bases at V and 11 bases at J, with 25 bases between. Germline loops: CDR1 DFQATT, CDR2 SNEGSKA (reference sequence). This CDR3 is 14 amino acids long.